This T cell receptor (beta chain) was recorded in a study of blood T cell repertoires in COVID-19. Germline CDR1 is SGHNT and CDR2 is YENEEA. This CDR3 is 14 amino acids long. V was cut by 5 bases and J by 3 bases, with 14 bases left in between. Produced via immunoSEQ multiplex PCR; TCRdb's table is partial and in-frame only. Of a few hundred thousand clones listed, approximately 92% were seen once; the top ten hold 0.9% to 1.1%. The receptor comes from a man aged 18 to 29 who had recovered from COVID-19. The sequencing input was PBMCs or T cells enriched from blood (not recorded which). This chain uses TRBV11-3 with TRBJ2-7; TRBD1 might be the D (6 bases). The CDR3, as DNA: TGTGCCAGCAGCCACCGGGACAAGAACTACGAGCAGTACTTC. Translating it yields CASSHRDKNYEQYF.